Listed here are 29 T cell receptor beta chains from one sample, sequenced in a study of T cell responses to AZD1222 COVID-19 vaccine. The table came from immunoSEQ multiplex PCR; TCRdb's copy has only in-frame clones and leaves some out. The sample contains around 80,000 clones, around 85% of which appear only once. The sequenced sample was peripheral blood, obtained 28 days after the second AZD1222 dose. These receptor sequences come from an adult who received the AZD1222 COVID-19 vaccine.

The chain links TRBV5-1 to TRBJ2-5, with D perhaps TRBD2 (7 bases). Deletions cut 3 bases from V and 1 base from J, with 16 bases between. Germline loops: CDR1 SGHRS, CDR2 YFSETQ. This CDR3 has 16 residues. The CDR3 region is CASSSGEGGVQETQYF. The CDR3 bases are TGCGCCAGCAGCTCGGGTGAAGGGGGGGTCCAAGAGACCCAGTACTTC.

The J gene is TRBJ2-4, the V gene TRBV3-1 (or the pseudogene TRBV3-2), with D unclear. CDR3 length equals 13 residues. Per the germline V gene, CDR1 is LGHDT and CDR2 is YNNKEL (reference sequence). V lost 2 bases and J 9 bases, leaving 11 bases between the germline ends. DNA of the CDR3: TGTGCCAGCAGCCAATTTACTACGCCCATTCAGTACTTC. This translates into CASSQFTTPIQYF.

The chain combines TRBV12-3 or TRBV12-4 with TRBJ2-2; no reliable D call. The CDR3 has 13 amino acids. The ends were cut back, 3 bases at V and 4 bases at J, with 6 bases in the middle. CDR3 in DNA: TGTGCCAGCAGTTTGAGAGCCACCGGGGAGCTGTTTTTT. Translation gives CASSLRATGELFF.

This chain connects TRBV4-1 to TRBJ2-7; 8 bases are shared with TRBD1. The V and J ends lost 1 base and 3 bases, in that order; junction bases with no gene match: 2. CDR3 length: 14 residues. In germline, CDR1 is MGHRA, CDR2 YSYEKL. For the CDR3, the DNA is TGCGCCAGCAGCCAAGCAGGGGGCAGCTACGAGCAGTACTTC. Its translation: CASSQAGGSYEQYF.

DNA of the CDR3: TGTGCCAGCAGTTTAGGGGAAATCCAGCCCCAGCATTTT. The encoded protein is CASSLGEIQPQHF. V usage is TRBV12-3 or TRBV12-4 and J usage is TRBJ1-5, with D unclear. The V end lost 1 base, the J end lost 7 bases, and 8 bases lay between the germline ends. The CDR3 loop spans 13 amino acids.

J is TRBJ1-6 and V is TRBV29-1, with 10 bases identical to TRBD1. The CDR3 loop spans 14 amino acids. CDR1 and CDR2 (germline): SQVTM, ANQGSEA. V trimming: 6 bases; J trimming: 13 bases; junction bases outside the gene matches: 12. The CDR3 loop reads CSVDPGQGKGPLHF. CDR3 in DNA: TGCAGCGTAGACCCGGGACAGGGGAAGGGTCCCCTCCACTTT.

The V and J genes are TRBV28 and TRBJ2-3; possible D gene TRBD1, 6 bases. CDR3 size: 17 residues. Trimming removed 2 bases at V and 2 bases at J, with 17 bases between. Germline V gene data show CDR1 as MDHEN and CDR2 as SYDVKM. CDR3 sequence: CASSLGGLIRPTDTQYF. The CDR3 DNA reads as TGTGCCAGCAGTTTAGGGGGCCTCATCCGCCCCACAGATACGCAGTATTTT.

The chain has TRBV6-5 and TRBJ2-3; D is possibly TRBD1 (6 bases). Trimming pared 4 bases from V and 5 bases from J, leaving 16 bases between. The CDR3 is 15 residues long. Germline V gene sequence: CDR1 MNHEY, CDR2 SVGAGI. CDR3 coding DNA: TGTGCCAGCAGTTTGGACAGCCTAAGGCTAGATACGCAGTATTTT. Amino acid sequence: CASSLDSLRLDTQYF.

The chain carries TRBV9 and TRBJ2-7; TRBD1 or TRBD2 may be the D gene (5 bases each). The germline CDR1 and CDR2 sequences are SGDLS and YYNGEE. CDR3 size: 14 residues. V gave up 4 bases and J gave up 2 bases, with 13 bases separating them. The CDR3, as DNA: TGTGCCAGCAGCCCCCGGGACGGAGCCTACGAGCAGTACTTC. Translation: CASSPRDGAYEQYF.

The chain joins TRBV6-1 to TRBJ2-1, with TRBD1 matching over 7 bases. Germline assignment: CDR1 MNHNS and CDR2 SASEGT. CDR3 length: 15 amino acids. V gave up 1 base and J gave up 8 bases; unmatched junction bases: 8. DNA of the CDR3: TGTGCCAGCAGTGAAGTGAGGGGGCGCAGAGATGAGCAGTTCTTC. It translates to CASSEVRGRRDEQFF.

There are a few counts of this clone. This rearrangement joins TRBV6-5 to TRBJ2-5; D might be TRBD1 (5 bases). The V end lost 1 base, the J end lost 2 bases, and 8 bases lay between the germline ends. This CDR3 is 14 amino acids long. Germline CDR1 reads MNHEY; CDR2 reads SVGAGI. The CDR3 spells CASSYYDRQETQYF. In DNA, the CDR3 is TGTGCCAGCAGTTACTATGACAGACAAGAGACCCAGTACTTC.

V gene TRBV6-1 combines with J gene TRBJ1-1, with D possibly being TRBD1 (5 bases). There are 13 residues in the CDR3. Germline V CDR1 and CDR2: MNHNS, SASEGT. The ends were cut back, 2 bases at V and 4 bases at J, with 8 bases in the middle. CDR3: CASSERRGTEAFF. DNA of the CDR3: TGTGCCAGCAGTGAACGAAGGGGCACTGAAGCTTTCTTT.

The chain has TRBV7-2 and TRBJ2-1, with unresolved D. There are 11 residues in the CDR3. Trimming took off 1 base at V and 10 bases at J, with 5 bases between the two ends. Germline V lookup: CDR1 SGHTA, CDR2 FQGNSA. The CDR3 sequence is CASSLVHEQFF. DNA of the CDR3: TGTGCCAGCAGCTTAGTTCACGAGCAGTTCTTC.

This clone was seen only a few times. The gene calls are TRBV7-6 and TRBJ2-7; D ambiguous. The CDR3 length is 13 residues. Trimming stripped 2 bases from V and 5 bases from J, with 10 bases between. Germline assignment: CDR1 SGHVS and CDR2 FNYEAQ. The CDR3 spells CASSLYDTHEQYF. The CDR3 DNA sequence: TGTGCCAGCAGCTTATATGATACCCACGAGCAGTACTTC.

The V and J genes are TRBV6-2 or TRBV6-3 and TRBJ2-5; maybe TRBD2 (6 bases). The CDR3 sequence is 16 residues long. The V end was cut by 6 bases, the J end by 2 bases, with 19 bases between. Germline V gene sequence: CDR1 MNHEY, CDR2 SVGEGT. DNA of the CDR3: TGTGCCAGCAGCCTAGTCGGGGGACCAGGTCAAGAGACCCAGTACTTC. Its translation: CASSLVGGPGQETQYF.

This sequence joins TRBV28 and TRBJ1-2; D not certain. CDR1 MDHEN and CDR2 SYDVKM come from the germline V gene. This CDR3 spans 15 amino acids. V was trimmed by 5 bases and J by 4 bases, leaving 17 bases between them. The CDR3 DNA is TGTGCCAGCAGTCCCACCAGTAATGGACTCTATGGCTACACCTTC. Protein sequence: CASSPTSNGLYGYTF.

The chain links TRBV6-5 to TRBJ2-1; tentatively, D is TRBD1 (5 bases). The V end was cut by 7 bases, the J end by 2 bases, with 12 bases between. The CDR3 contains 14 residues. Germline loops: CDR1 MNHEY, CDR2 SVGAGI. CDR3 protein: CASTQGPPYNEQFF. As DNA, the CDR3 is TGTGCCAGCACGCAGGGTCCCCCCTACAATGAGCAGTTCTTC.

This clone appeared a single time. This CDR3 is CASSLLIPGRMNTEAFF. The DNA for the CDR3 is TGTGCCAGCAGCCTTCTTATTCCGGGACGGATGAACACTGAAGCTTTCTTT. The V and J genes are TRBV7-2 and TRBJ1-1; possible D gene TRBD1, 5 bases. The CDR3 has 17 residues. Germline V gene data show CDR1 as SGHTA and CDR2 as FQGNSA. Trimming took off 5 bases at V and 0 bases at J, with 19 bases between the two ends.

V usage is TRBV13 and J usage is TRBJ1-5; D is ambiguous. V lost 1 base and J 2 bases, leaving 3 bases between the germline ends. Looked up from germline, CDR1 is PRHDT and CDR2 is FYEKMQ (reference sequence). There are 13 residues in the CDR3. The CDR3 DNA follows: TGTGCCAGCAGCTTAGCTCGCAATCAGCCCCAGCATTTT. This gives the protein CASSLARNQPQHF.

The CDR3 DNA reads as TGCGCCAGCAGCCAAGACCCCCCGGTCGGCGGGGGGCTCCCTGAGCAGTTCTTC. Its protein product is CASSQDPPVGGGLPEQFF. J is TRBJ2-1 and V is TRBV4-1, with 8 bases that match TRBD2. CDR1 MGHRA and CDR2 YSYEKL come from the germline V gene. The CDR3 sequence is 18 residues long. Trimming removed 0 bases from V and 9 bases from J; junction bases left unmatched: 16.

As DNA, the CDR3 is TGTGCCAGCAGTCCCGGGACAGGGCTCTACGAGCAGTACTTC. This sequence encodes CASSPGTGLYEQYF. This chain joins TRBV27 and TRBJ2-7; 9 nucleotides agree with TRBD1. The CDR3 runs 14 residues. Germline V gene sequence: CDR1 MNHEY, CDR2 SMNVEV (reference sequence). J was trimmed by 3 bases and V by 5 bases; bases with no gene match: 5.

In this sample, this clone turned up a few times. The chain has TRBV28 and TRBJ1-5; D unclear. There are 12 residues in the CDR3. V was trimmed by 6 bases and J by 7 bases, leaving 10 bases between them. Germline V CDR1 and CDR2: MDHEN, SYDVKM. CDR3 nucleotides: TGTGCCAGCAGCACTTCACAGCAGCCCCAGCATTTT. It yields the protein CASSTSQQPQHF.

The chain couples TRBV9 to TRBJ2-7; D not certain. This CDR3 spans 11 amino acids. V was shortened by 3 bases and J by 3 bases, with 4 bases between the two germline ends. Germline-derived CDR1 and CDR2 are SGDLS and YYNGEE. CDR3 in amino acids: CASSAGYEQYF. The CDR3 coding sequence is TGTGCCAGCAGCGCCGGCTACGAGCAGTACTTC.

In its sample, this clone was seen a few times. The chain recombines TRBV6-5 with TRBJ2-2; TRBD1 is a possible D gene (5 bases). V was trimmed by 11 bases and J by 0 bases, leaving 13 bases between them. The CDR3 has 14 residues. The germline V gene has CDR1 MNHEY and CDR2 SVGAGI. The CDR3 loop is CAEGAGTNTGELFF. The CDR3 DNA reads as TGTGCCGAAGGGGCAGGAACGAACACCGGGGAGCTGTTTTTT.

The chain employs TRBV2 and TRBJ2-7; D remains ambiguous. The germline gives CDR1 SNHLY, CDR2 FYNNEI. The CDR3 sequence is 12 residues long. V was cut by 5 bases and J by 1 base, with 6 bases left in between. The CDR3, as DNA: TGTGCCAGCAGTCCTCGGTCCTACGAGCAGTACTTC. Its protein is CASSPRSYEQYF.

The J gene is TRBJ1-2, the V gene TRBV28; unclear D gene. Trimming removed 4 bases at V and 5 bases at J, with 14 bases between. Germline CDR1 and CDR2: MDHEN and SYDVKM. This CDR3 comprises 14 residues. This CDR3 reads CASSSKPGGYGYTF. The CDR3 DNA is TGTGCCAGCAGTTCCAAGCCGGGAGGGTATGGCTACACCTTC.

This clone appeared a single time. The rearrangement uses TRBV19 and TRBJ2-5; 11 nucleotides match TRBD1. V lost 1 base and J lost 5; bases outside the gene matches: 3. The germline CDR1 and CDR2 sequences are LNHDA and SQIVND (reference sequence). This CDR3 spans 15 amino acids. As DNA, the CDR3 is TGTGCCAGTAGTATAGGGACAGGGGGCATTGAGACCCAGTACTTC. This codes for CASSIGTGGIETQYF.

The CDR3 coding sequence is TGTGCCAGCAGCCTGACTAGCGGGGGTGAGACCCAGTACTTC. Translation gives CASSLTSGGETQYF. The rearrangement joins TRBV3-1 (or the pseudogene TRBV3-2) to TRBJ2-5; 12 positions agree with TRBD2. The ends lost 4 bases at V and 5 bases at J; junction bases unmatched: 2. Germline-derived CDR1 and CDR2 are LGHDT and YNNKEL (reference sequence). This CDR3 contains 14 residues.

V and J are TRBV19 and TRBJ2-2; 9 nucleotides line up with TRBD1. CDR1 is LNHDA and CDR2 is SQIVND in the germline V gene (reference sequence). Trimming took 4 bases from V and 6 from J; bases not matched to a gene: 3. The CDR3 extends over 14 amino acids. Written as DNA, the CDR3 is TGTGCCAGTAGTACCCACAGGGGGCCCGGGGAGCTGTTTTTT. Protein sequence: CASSTHRGPGELFF. Supplemented by reference TRBV19 and TRBJ2-2, the full variable domain reads DGGITQSPKYLFRKEGQNVTLSCEQNLNHDAMYWYRQDPGQGLRLIYYSQIVNDFQKGDIAEGYSVSREKKESFPLTVTSAQKNPTAFYLCASSTHRGPGELFFGEGSRLTVL.